The subject of this entry is one T cell receptor (beta chain). Clones were read by immunoSEQ multiplex PCR, and TCRdb kept only the in-frame ones, dropping some. The sample shows tens of thousands of clones, roughly 92% of them seen only once. J was trimmed by 6 bases and V by 5 bases; bases with no gene match: 11. The germline CDR1 and CDR2 sequences are MDHEN and SYDVKM. This CDR3 contains 15 residues. These data come from a study of T cell changes during pregnancy in multiple sclerosis. This chain connects TRBV28 to TRBJ2-3, with 7 bases lining up with TRBD1. This clonotype was obtained from a female donor in good health, enrolled as a control in a pregnancy study. The starting material was peripheral blood, obtained after pregnancy. The CDR3 loop is CASSASGSRGDTQYF. CDR3 coding DNA: TGTGCCAGCAGTGCGTCAGGGTCCAGGGGGGATACGCAGTATTTT.